Below, 28 T cell receptor beta chains from the same sample are listed, as sequenced in a study of blood T cell repertoires in COVID-19 (dated by TCRdb to 2020 to 2021). The method behind the library was the immunoSEQ multiplex PCR assay. TCRdb provides this immuneACCESS table in a form limited to in-frame rearrangements. Some clones are lacking; in checked studies, under half of them reflect an unresolved V gene, and why the rest are absent is not known. The sample table contains tens of thousands of clones; only one count was recorded for about 80% of them. Approximately 6.9% of the sample rests with the top ten. Sequencing was performed on peripheral blood. These receptors were collected from a man aged 30-40 years with COVID-19, enrolled during active disease.

The chain links TRBV13 to TRBJ1-2; the D is unclear. This CDR3 comprises 14 residues. Trimming removed 5 bases at V and 1 base at J, with 11 bases between. Germline CDR1 PRHDT, CDR2 FYEKMQ (reference sequence). CDR3 residues: CASSPGGDNYGYTF. The DNA of the CDR3 is TGTGCCAGCAGCCCCGGCGGGGATAACTATGGCTACACCTTC.

The rearrangement joins TRBV28 to TRBJ1-4; D is perhaps TRBD1 (6 bases). The germline V and J ends were trimmed by 6 bases and 5 bases, with 16 bases remaining between them. Germline CDR1 is MDHEN and CDR2 is SYDVKM. CDR3 length: 15 residues. The CDR3 DNA sequence: TGTGCCAGCAGCCAGACGGGGGGCAGGAATGAAAAACTGTTTTTT. As protein: CASSQTGGRNEKLFF.

This clone occurred many times. The chain is built from TRBV10-3 and TRBJ2-7, with TRBD2 identical over 7 bases. Germline V gives CDR1 ENHRY, CDR2 SYGVKD. The V segment lost 1 base and the J segment 3 bases; nucleotides outside the gene matches: 6. This CDR3 has 15 amino acids. Here the CDR3 reads CAISEFAGEGYEQYF. The CDR3 DNA follows: TGTGCCATCAGTGAGTTCGCGGGAGAAGGCTACGAGCAGTACTTC.

This sequence joins TRBV5-4 and TRBJ2-5; the D gene is possibly TRBD1 (6 bases). Trimming stripped 2 bases from V and 5 bases from J, with 13 bases between. Looked up from germline, CDR1 is SGHNT and CDR2 is YYREEE (reference sequence). The CDR3 is 14 residues long. CDR3 nucleotide sequence: TGTGCCAGCAGCTTAGGGGGTGTCGGGGAGACCCAGTACTTC. It encodes CASSLGGVGETQYF.

V gene TRBV19 combines with J gene TRBJ1-5, with D unclear. The germline gives CDR1 LNHDA, CDR2 SQIVND (reference sequence). CDR3 length equals 14 residues. Trimming shortened V by 9 bases and J by 1 base, and 13 bases separated the two germline ends. The CDR3 loop reads CASLRHGSNQPQHF. The CDR3, as DNA: TGTGCCAGCTTACGACACGGCAGCAATCAGCCCCAGCATTTT. Using reference TRBV19 and TRBJ1-5 for the parts outside the CDR3, the full variable domain is DGGITQSPKYLFRKEGQNVTLSCEQNLNHDAMYWYRQDPGQGLRLIYYSQIVNDFQKGDIAEGYSVSREKKESFPLTVTSAQKNPTAFYLCASLRHGSNQPQHFGDGTRLSIL.

The genes are TRBV29-1 and TRBJ2-3, with a possible D match to TRBD2 (5 bases). Germline V CDR1 and CDR2: SQVTM, ANQGSEA. The CDR3 is 12 amino acids. The V gene lost 6 bases and the J gene lost 6 bases, with 13 bases spanning the gap. The DNA of the CDR3 is TGCAGCGTGACCCAAATAGCGGATACGCAGTATTTT. It specifies CSVTQIADTQYF.

The chain joins TRBV7-9 to TRBJ2-4; no reliable D call. Trimming removed 5 bases at V and 2 bases at J, with 13 bases between. The CDR3 contains 15 residues. Germline values: CDR1 SEHNR, CDR2 FQNEAQ (reference sequence). The CDR3 sequence: CASSPSAESKNIQYF. In DNA form, the CDR3 reads TGTGCCAGCAGCCCGAGCGCGGAGTCCAAAAACATTCAGTACTTC.

The chain recombines TRBV27 with TRBJ1-3; 8 positions match TRBD1. Losses at the gene ends were 5 bases for V and 1 base for J; bases not matched to a gene: 7. Germline assignment: CDR1 MNHEY and CDR2 SMNVEV (reference sequence). The CDR3 sequence is 16 residues long. This CDR3 reads CASSMIGTGSGNTIYF. The CDR3 region has the DNA TGTGCCAGCAGTATGATCGGGACAGGATCTGGAAACACCATATATTTT.

J is TRBJ2-5 and V is TRBV13, with 9 bases identical to TRBD2. Germline trimming cut 0 bases from V and 5 bases from J; bases unmatched to any gene: 10. Germline V gene sequence: CDR1 PRHDT, CDR2 FYEKMQ (reference sequence). The CDR3 spans 17 residues. The CDR3 here is CASSLGTSGFPGETQYF. The CDR3 DNA follows: TGTGCCAGCAGCTTAGGGACTAGCGGTTTCCCGGGGGAGACCCAGTACTTC.

The chain combines TRBV30 with TRBJ2-1; D remains ambiguous. V was clipped by 0 bases and J by 4 bases, with 4 bases between them. There are 12 residues in the CDR3. CDR1 and CDR2 (germline): GTSNPN, SVGIG (reference sequence). The CDR3 loop reads CAWSVQYNEQFF. The CDR3 region has the DNA TGTGCCTGGAGTGTACAGTACAATGAGCAGTTCTTC.

V and J are TRBV7-9 and TRBJ2-5; D perhaps matches TRBD1 (7 bases). Trimming removed 5 bases at V and 7 bases at J, with 20 bases between. Germline lookup yields CDR1 SEHNR and CDR2 FQNEAQ (reference sequence). This CDR3 has 15 amino acids. DNA for the CDR3: TGTGCCAGCAGCCAGCAGGGGGGTTACTCGGGGACCCAGTACTTC. Translation: CASSQQGGYSGTQYF. Complete variable domain (other parts from reference TRBV7-9 and TRBJ2-5): DTGVSQNPRHKITKRGQNVTFRCDPISEHNRLYWYRQTLGQGPEFLTYFQNEAQLEKSRLLSDRFSAERPKGSFSTLEIQRTEQGDSAMYLCASSQQGGYSGTQYFGPGTRLLVL.

V is TRBV18 and J is TRBJ2-7, with a tentative D call TRBD2 (6 bases). Germline V lookup: CDR1 KGHSH, CDR2 LQKENI. This CDR3 has 15 residues. V was shortened by 3 bases and J by 0 bases, with 12 bases between the two germline ends. Here the CDR3 DNA reads TGTGCCAGCTCACCCGTGCGGGAAAGCTCCTACGAGCAGTACTTC. Its protein is CASSPVRESSYEQYF.

This chain links TRBV11-2 with TRBJ2-5; 15 bases align to TRBD2. The germline CDR1 and CDR2 sequences are SGHAT and FQNNGV. The V gene end was trimmed by 5 bases and the J gene end by 2 bases; junction bases not matched to a gene: 6. There are 17 residues in the CDR3. Written as DNA, the CDR3 is TGTGCCAGCAGCGGATGGACTAGCGGGGGGGATCAAGAGACCCAGTACTTC. It encodes CASSGWTSGGDQETQYF.

The V call is TRBV27, the J call TRBJ1-6; 9 bases map to TRBD1. The J segment lost 6 bases and the V segment lost 2 bases, leaving 8 bases of the junction unmatched. Germline CDR1 is MNHEY and CDR2 is SMNVEV (reference sequence). The CDR3 has 17 amino acids. The CDR3 DNA reads TGTGCCAGCAGTTTAAGGCCCACGGGACAGGGTAATTCACCCCTCCACTTT. This gives the protein CASSLRPTGQGNSPLHF.

This chain links TRBV7-2 with TRBJ2-5, with a possible D match to TRBD1 (6 bases). The CDR3 totals 14 residues. V dropped 5 bases and J dropped 2 bases, with 12 bases sitting between them. CDR1 is SGHTA, CDR2 FQGNSA, per germline. CDR3 protein: CASSQTGTQETQYF. As DNA, the CDR3 is TGTGCCAGCAGCCAGACCGGGACACAAGAGACCCAGTACTTC.

The V and J genes are TRBV19 and TRBJ1-2; 10 nucleotides line up with TRBD1. The germline CDR1 and CDR2 sequences are LNHDA and SQIVND (reference sequence). Trimming removed 6 bases from V and 2 bases from J; junction bases left unmatched: 12. The CDR3 consists of 17 residues. The CDR3 DNA reads TGTGCCAGTAGCTCGATCGATGGGACAGGGGAAAACTATGGCTACACCTTC. Its protein product is CASSSIDGTGENYGYTF. The whole variable domain, filled in from reference TRBV19 and TRBJ1-2, reads DGGITQSPKYLFRKEGQNVTLSCEQNLNHDAMYWYRQDPGQGLRLIYYSQIVNDFQKGDIAEGYSVSREKKESFPLTVTSAQKNPTAFYLCASSSIDGTGENYGYTFGSGTRLTVV.

This clone has only one observation. The chain joins TRBV30 to TRBJ1-6; 7 nucleotides align to TRBD1. This CDR3 region has 15 residues. CDR1 GTSNPN and CDR2 SVGIG come from the germline V gene (reference sequence). The trim removed 4 bases at V and 7 bases at J, leaving 10 bases unmatched. CDR3 loop: CAWTFSTGRNSPLHF. The CDR3, as DNA: TGTGCCTGGACTTTTTCGACAGGGCGGAATTCACCCCTCCACTTT.

The chain combines TRBV27 with TRBJ1-5; D gene ambiguous. Germline CDR1 and CDR2: MNHEY and SMNVEV (reference sequence). V was trimmed by 5 bases and J by 4 bases, leaving 12 bases between them. This CDR3 is 14 amino acids long. CDR3 amino acids: CASSVREGNQPQHF. CDR3 nucleotides: TGTGCCAGCAGTGTCCGGGAGGGAAATCAGCCCCAGCATTTT.

V gene TRBV9 combines with J gene TRBJ2-3; possible D gene TRBD2, 5 bases. This CDR3 has 14 residues. Germline V gene sequence: CDR1 SGDLS, CDR2 YYNGEE. Trimming removed 4 bases at V and 3 bases at J, with 12 bases between. The DNA of the CDR3 is TGTGCCAGCAGCTTTAATGAGGGAACAGATACGCAGTATTTT. Residues: CASSFNEGTDTQYF.

The V gene is TRBV7-6, the J gene TRBJ1-6; D gene ambiguous. The CDR3 extends over 16 amino acids. Trimming shortened V by 0 bases and J by 6 bases, and 12 bases separated the two germline ends. Germline CDR1 SGHVS, CDR2 FNYEAQ. The CDR3 protein is CASSLAGRSVNSPLHF. In nucleotides, the CDR3 is TGTGCCAGCAGCTTAGCAGGCAGAAGCGTTAATTCACCCCTCCACTTT.

The chain has TRBV2 and TRBJ2-1; 9 nucleotides match TRBD2. This CDR3 contains 17 residues. V trimming: 4 bases; J trimming: 1 base; junction bases outside the gene matches: 8. Germline CDR1 SNHLY, CDR2 FYNNEI. CDR3 region: CASSASLAGPSYNEQFF. In DNA form, the CDR3 reads TGTGCCAGCAGTGCGTCCCTAGCGGGACCATCCTACAATGAGCAGTTCTTC. Drawing the rest from reference TRBV2 and TRBJ2-1, the complete variable domain is EPEVTQTPSHQVTQMGQEVILRCVPISNHLYFYWYRQILGQKVEFLVSFYNNEISEKSEIFDDQFSVERPDGSNFTLKIRSTKLEDSAMYFCASSASLAGPSYNEQFFGPGTRLTVL.

The rearrangement links TRBV19 to TRBJ1-5; no firm D call. The germline CDR1 and CDR2 sequences are LNHDA and SQIVND (reference sequence). This CDR3 comprises 16 residues. V lost 3 bases to trimming and J lost 4 bases, with 16 bases between them. CDR3 sequence: CASSIEVQPRNQPQHF. In nucleotides, the CDR3 is TGTGCCAGTAGTATTGAAGTACAGCCCCGAAATCAGCCCCAGCATTTT.

J is TRBJ2-7 and V is TRBV27, with 13 nucleotides matching TRBD2. V lost 5 bases and J lost 7; bases outside the gene matches: 23. This CDR3 comprises 20 residues. Germline CDR1 reads MNHEY; CDR2 reads SMNVEV (reference sequence). The CDR3 DNA follows: TGTGCCAGCAGTGGGACTAGCGGGATCAGAGAAACCCGCCACCGGTGGGAGCAGTACTTC. Translation: CASSGTSGIRETRHRWEQYF.

This rearrangement joins TRBV24-1 to TRBJ1-1; D might be TRBD1 (6 bases). This CDR3 has 18 residues. Germline V gene sequence: CDR1 KGHDR, CDR2 SFDVKD. Trimming removed 7 bases from V and 0 bases from J, with 23 bases in between. The CDR3 DNA follows: TGTGCCACCAGCGGCTGGGGGCAGGGGCCCATTATGAACACTGAAGCTTTCTTT. This sequence encodes CATSGWGQGPIMNTEAFF.

The table lists this clone with a few counts. The chain combines TRBV3-1 (or the pseudogene TRBV3-2) with TRBJ1-1; D unclear. The CDR3 has 13 residues. Per germline, CDR1 LGHDT and CDR2 YNNKEL (reference sequence). V was shortened by 6 bases and J by 1 base, with 9 bases between the two germline ends. The CDR3 sequence: CASSLLANTEAFF. The CDR3 coding sequence is TGTGCCAGCAGTTTGCTAGCGAACACTGAAGCTTTCTTT.

The rearrangement links TRBV10-3 to TRBJ2-7; 9 bases match TRBD1. The CDR3 is made up of 16 amino acids. From germline, CDR1 is ENHRY and CDR2 SYGVKD. Unmatched junction bases numbered 9, after V lost 3 bases and J lost 3 bases. The CDR3 nucleotides are TGTGCCATCAGTGAACCGGGGACAGGGCTCTACTACGAGCAGTACTTC. Its protein product is CAISEPGTGLYYEQYF.

V usage is TRBV4-2 and J usage is TRBJ2-5; D perhaps matches TRBD2 (6 bases). With 0 bases removed from V and 7 bases from J, the gap between germline ends came to 12 bases. CDR3 length: 14 residues. Looked up from germline, CDR1 is LGHNA and CDR2 is YNFKEQ. In DNA form, the CDR3 reads TGTGCCAGCAGCCAAGAATTGGCCGGGGGGACCCAGTACTTC. Amino acids: CASSQELAGGTQYF.

In its sample, this clone was seen once. The rearrangement uses TRBV19 and TRBJ2-2, with D perhaps matching TRBD1 (6 bases). The CDR3 spans 15 residues. From germline, CDR1 is LNHDA and CDR2 SQIVND (reference sequence). V shed 8 bases and J shed 2 bases, with 15 bases lying between them. The CDR3 is CASVTGGTNTGELFF. Here the CDR3 DNA reads TGTGCCAGTGTGACAGGAGGCACAAACACCGGGGAGCTGTTTTTT.